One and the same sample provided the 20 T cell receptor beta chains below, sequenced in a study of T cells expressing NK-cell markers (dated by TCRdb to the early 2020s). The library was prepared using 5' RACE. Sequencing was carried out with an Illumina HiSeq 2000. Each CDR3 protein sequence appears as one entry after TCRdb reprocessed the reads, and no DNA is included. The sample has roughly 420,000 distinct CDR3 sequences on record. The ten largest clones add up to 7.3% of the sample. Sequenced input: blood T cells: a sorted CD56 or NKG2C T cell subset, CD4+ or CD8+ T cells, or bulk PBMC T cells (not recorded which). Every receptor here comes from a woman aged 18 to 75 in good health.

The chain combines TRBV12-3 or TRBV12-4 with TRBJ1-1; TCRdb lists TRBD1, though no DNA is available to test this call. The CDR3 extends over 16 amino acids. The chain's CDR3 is CASSFLGRAGGTEAFF.

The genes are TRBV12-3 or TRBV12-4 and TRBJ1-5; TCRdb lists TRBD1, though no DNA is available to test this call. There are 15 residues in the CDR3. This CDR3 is CASSLGRSTNQPQHF.

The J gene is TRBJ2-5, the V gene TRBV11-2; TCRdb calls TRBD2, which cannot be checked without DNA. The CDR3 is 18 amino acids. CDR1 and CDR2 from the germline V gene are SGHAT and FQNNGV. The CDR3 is CASSSNYPLESYQETQYF.

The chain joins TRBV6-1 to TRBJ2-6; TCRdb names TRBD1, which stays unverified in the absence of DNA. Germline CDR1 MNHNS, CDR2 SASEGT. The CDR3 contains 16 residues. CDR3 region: CASLDGTPGGANVLTF.

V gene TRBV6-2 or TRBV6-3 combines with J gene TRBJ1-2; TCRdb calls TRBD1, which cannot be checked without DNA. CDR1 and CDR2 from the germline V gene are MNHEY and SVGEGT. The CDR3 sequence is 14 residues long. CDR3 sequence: CASRFRGTGDGYTF.

The CDR3 sequence: CASSAGQGGNQPQHF. The chain uses TRBV2 and TRBJ1-5; TCRdb picks TRBD1, but there is no DNA to check that call. Germline V lookup: CDR1 SNHLY, CDR2 FYNNEI. CDR3 size: 15 residues.

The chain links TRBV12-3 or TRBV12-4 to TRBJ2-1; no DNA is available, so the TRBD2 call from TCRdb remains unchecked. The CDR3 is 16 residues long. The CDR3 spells CASSFWPSGREYEQFF.

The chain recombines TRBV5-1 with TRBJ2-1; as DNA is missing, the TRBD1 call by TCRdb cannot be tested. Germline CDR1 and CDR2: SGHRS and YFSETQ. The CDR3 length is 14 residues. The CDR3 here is CASFGTPTSNEQFF.

CDR3 sequence reads: CGLRGKRVNNEQFF. The chain carries TRBV6-1 and TRBJ2-1; TCRdb's D gene call, TRBD1, goes unchecked for lack of DNA. The CDR3 length is 14 residues. Germline CDR1 reads MNHNS; CDR2 reads SASEGT.

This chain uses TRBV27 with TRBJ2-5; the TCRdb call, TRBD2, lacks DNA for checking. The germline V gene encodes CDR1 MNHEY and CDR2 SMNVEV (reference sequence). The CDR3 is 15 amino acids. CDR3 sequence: CASSLSALAQETQYF.

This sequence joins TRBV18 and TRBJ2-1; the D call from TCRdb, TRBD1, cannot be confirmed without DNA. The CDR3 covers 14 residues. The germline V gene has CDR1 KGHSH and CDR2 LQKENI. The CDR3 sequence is CASSVGTGGNEQFF.

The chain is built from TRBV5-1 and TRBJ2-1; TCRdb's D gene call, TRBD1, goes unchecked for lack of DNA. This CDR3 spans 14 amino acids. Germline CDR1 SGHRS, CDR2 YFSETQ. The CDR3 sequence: CASSPGQGKDEQFF.

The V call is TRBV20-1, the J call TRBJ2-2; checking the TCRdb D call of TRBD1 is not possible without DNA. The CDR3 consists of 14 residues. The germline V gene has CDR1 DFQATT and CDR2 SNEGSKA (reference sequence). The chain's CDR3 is CSAFPGHITGELFF.

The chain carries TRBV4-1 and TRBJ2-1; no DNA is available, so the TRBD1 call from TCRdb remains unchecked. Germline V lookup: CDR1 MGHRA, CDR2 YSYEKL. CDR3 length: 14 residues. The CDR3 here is CATGGGYSYNEQFF.

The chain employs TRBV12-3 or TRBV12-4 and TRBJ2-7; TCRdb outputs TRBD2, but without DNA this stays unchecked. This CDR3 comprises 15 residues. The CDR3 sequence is CASSSRTRGSYEQYF.

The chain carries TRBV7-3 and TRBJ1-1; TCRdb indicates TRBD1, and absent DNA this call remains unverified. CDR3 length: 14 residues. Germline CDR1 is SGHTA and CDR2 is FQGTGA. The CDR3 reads CASSLGGVRGEAFF.

CDR3: CAWSVQRRTDTQYF. The rearrangement joins TRBV30 to TRBJ2-3. This CDR3 is built from 14 residues. The germline gives CDR1 GTSNPN, CDR2 SVGIG (reference sequence).

Here the CDR3 reads CSALGGSVEQFF. The chain recombines TRBV20-1 with TRBJ2-1; there is no DNA to check the TCRdb D call of TRBD2. The length of the CDR3 is 12 residues. In germline, CDR1 is DFQATT, CDR2 SNEGSKA (reference sequence).

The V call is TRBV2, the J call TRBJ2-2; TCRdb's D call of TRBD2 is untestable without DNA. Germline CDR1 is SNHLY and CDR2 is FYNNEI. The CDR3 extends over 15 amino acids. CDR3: CASSGRDSYTGELFF.

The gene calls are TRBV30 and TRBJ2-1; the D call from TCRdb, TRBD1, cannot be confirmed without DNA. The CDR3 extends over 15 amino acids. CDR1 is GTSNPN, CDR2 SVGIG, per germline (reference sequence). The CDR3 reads CAWSSGTGVDNEQFF.